This TCR beta chain stems from a study of shared clonotypes between healthy human individuals. Study information: The donors, two women and three men, were aged 18 to 49.

The repertoire was sequenced with immunoSEQ multiplex PCR; TCRdb's copy has only in-frame clones and lacks some. The profile covers about a million clones, with around 76% appearing a single time and 1.4% to 1.5% taken by the ten largest. Study results and limitations: Richness estimates generally favored naive over memory subsets. Researchers sampled only blood; tissue repertoires likely differ. With few donors, the genetic and exposure-history diversity represented was limited.

Looked up from germline, CDR1 is SGHRS and CDR2 is YFSETQ. CDR3 length: 14 residues. Between the trimmed V and J ends, which lost 4 bases and 1 base, there was a span of 11 bases. In the case of this clone: The antigen is undetermined.

This chain connects TRBV5-1 to TRBJ2-5; D is uncertain. The TCR comes from a man aged 18-30 years in good health. The specimen sequenced was memory CD4+ T cells sorted from blood. Subset meaning: CD45RA-negative fraction. CDR3 nucleotide sequence: TGCGCCAGCAGCGGAACGACTGGCCAAGAGACCCAGTACTTC. Translation gives CASSGTTGQETQYF.